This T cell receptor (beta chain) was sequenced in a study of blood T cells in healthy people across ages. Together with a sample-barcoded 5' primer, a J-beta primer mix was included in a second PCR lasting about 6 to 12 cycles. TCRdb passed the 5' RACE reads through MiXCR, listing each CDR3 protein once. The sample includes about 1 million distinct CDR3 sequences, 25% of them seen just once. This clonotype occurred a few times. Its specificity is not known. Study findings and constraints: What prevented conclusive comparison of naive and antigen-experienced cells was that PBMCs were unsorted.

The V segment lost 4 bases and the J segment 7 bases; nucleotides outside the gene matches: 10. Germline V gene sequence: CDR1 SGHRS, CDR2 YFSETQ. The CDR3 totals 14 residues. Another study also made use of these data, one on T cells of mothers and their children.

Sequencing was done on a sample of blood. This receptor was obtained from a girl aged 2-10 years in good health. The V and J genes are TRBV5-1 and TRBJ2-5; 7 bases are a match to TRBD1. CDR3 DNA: TGCGCCAGCAGCGAAGGGGGCAGGGTTGGGACCCAGTACTTC. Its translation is CASSEGGRVGTQYF.